This T cell receptor beta chain comes out of a study of blood T cells in healthy people across ages. With a J-beta primer mix and a sample-barcoded 5' primer, a second PCR ran 7 to 11 cycles. Each CDR3 protein gets one entry after TCRdb re-called the 5' RACE reads with MiXCR. The sample has some 1.4 million distinct CDR3 sequences; roughly 40% are singletons. The CDR3 has 14 amino acids. Germline CDR1 is MGHRA and CDR2 is YSYEKL. Losses at the gene ends were 0 bases for V and 7 bases for J; bases not matched to a gene: 4. The chain recombines TRBV4-1 with TRBJ1-1; 8 bases agree with TRBD1. Specimen: blood. The TCR originated in a woman under 30 in good health. CDR3 nucleotides: TGCGCCAGCAGCCAAGATTCGGGGACAGGTGAAGCTTTCTTT. It codes for CASSQDSGTGEAFF.